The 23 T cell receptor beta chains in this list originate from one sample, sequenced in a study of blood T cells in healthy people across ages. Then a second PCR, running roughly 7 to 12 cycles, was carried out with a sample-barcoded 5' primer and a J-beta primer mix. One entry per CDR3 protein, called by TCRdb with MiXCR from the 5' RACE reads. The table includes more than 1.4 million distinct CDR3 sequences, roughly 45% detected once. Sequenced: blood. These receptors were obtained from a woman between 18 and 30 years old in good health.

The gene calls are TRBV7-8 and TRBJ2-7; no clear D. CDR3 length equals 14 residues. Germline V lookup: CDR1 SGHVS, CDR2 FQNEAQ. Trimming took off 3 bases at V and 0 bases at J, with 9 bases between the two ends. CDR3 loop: CASSLVPDSYEQYF. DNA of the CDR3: TGTGCCAGCAGCTTGGTTCCAGACTCCTACGAGCAGTACTTC.

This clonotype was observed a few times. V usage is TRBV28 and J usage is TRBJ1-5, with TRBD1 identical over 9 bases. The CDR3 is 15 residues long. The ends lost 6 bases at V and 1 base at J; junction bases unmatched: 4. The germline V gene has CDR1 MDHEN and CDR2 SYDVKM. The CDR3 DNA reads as TGTGCCAGCAGGGGACAGGGCCGGAGCAATCAGCCCCAGCATTTT. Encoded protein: CASRGQGRSNQPQHF.

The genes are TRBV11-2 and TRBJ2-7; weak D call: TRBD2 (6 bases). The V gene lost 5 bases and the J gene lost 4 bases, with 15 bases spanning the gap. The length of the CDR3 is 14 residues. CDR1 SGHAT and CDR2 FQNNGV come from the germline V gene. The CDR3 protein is CASSKDYSRYEQYF. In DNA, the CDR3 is TGTGCCAGCAGCAAGGACTATTCTAGGTACGAGCAGTACTTC.

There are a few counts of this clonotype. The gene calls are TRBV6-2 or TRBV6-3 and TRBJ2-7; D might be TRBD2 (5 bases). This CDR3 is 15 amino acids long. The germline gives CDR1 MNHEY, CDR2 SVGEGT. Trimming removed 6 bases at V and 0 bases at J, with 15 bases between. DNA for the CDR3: TGTGCCAGCAGCTCCTTAGCGCAAAACTCCTACGAGCAGTACTTC. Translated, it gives CASSSLAQNSYEQYF.

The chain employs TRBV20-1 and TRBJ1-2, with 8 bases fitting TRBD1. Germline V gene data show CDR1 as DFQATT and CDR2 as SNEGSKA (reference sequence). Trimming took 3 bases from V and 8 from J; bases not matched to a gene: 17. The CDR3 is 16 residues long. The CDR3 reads CSASAGVGQGTSGYTF. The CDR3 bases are TGCAGTGCTAGCGCGGGCGTTGGACAGGGAACATCAGGCTACACCTTC.

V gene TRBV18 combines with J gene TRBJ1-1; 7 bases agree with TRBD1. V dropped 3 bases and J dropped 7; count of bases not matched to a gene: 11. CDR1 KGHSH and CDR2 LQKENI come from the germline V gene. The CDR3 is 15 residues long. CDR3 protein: CASSPFRGKGFEAFF. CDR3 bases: TGTGCCAGCTCACCCTTCAGGGGGAAGGGGTTTGAAGCTTTCTTT.

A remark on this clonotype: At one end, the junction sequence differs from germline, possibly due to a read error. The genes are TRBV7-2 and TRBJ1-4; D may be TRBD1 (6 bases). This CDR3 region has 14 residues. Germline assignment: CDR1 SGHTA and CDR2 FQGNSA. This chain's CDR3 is CVSSRTGFGEKLFF. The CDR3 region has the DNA TGTGTCAGCAGCCGCACAGGGTTTGGTGAAAAACTGTTTTTT.

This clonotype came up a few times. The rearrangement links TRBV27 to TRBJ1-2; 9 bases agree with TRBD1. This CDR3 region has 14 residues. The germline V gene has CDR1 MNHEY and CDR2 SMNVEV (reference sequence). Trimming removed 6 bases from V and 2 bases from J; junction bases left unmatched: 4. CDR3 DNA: TGTGCCAGCAGCGAGACAGGGGGGAACTATGGCTACACCTTC. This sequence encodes CASSETGGNYGYTF.

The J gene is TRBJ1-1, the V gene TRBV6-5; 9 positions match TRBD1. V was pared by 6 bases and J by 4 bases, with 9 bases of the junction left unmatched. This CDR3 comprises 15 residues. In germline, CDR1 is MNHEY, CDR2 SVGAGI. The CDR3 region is CASRQRQGVLTEAFF. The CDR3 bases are TGTGCCAGCAGGCAACGACAGGGGGTACTCACTGAAGCTTTCTTT.

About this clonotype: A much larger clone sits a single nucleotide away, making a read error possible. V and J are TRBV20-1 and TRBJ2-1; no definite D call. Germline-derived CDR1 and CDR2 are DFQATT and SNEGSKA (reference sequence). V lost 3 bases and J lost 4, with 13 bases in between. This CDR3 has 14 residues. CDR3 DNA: TGCAGTGCTAGTCACCGTCAGGTGTACAATGAGCAGTTCTTC. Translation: CSASHRQVYNEQFF.

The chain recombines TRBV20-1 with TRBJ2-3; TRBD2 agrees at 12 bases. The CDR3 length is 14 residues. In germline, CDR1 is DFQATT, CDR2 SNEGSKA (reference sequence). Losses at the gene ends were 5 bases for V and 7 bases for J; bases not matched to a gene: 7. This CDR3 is CSALLAGGSNTQYF. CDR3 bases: TGCAGTGCTTTACTAGCGGGGGGTTCTAATACGCAGTATTTT.

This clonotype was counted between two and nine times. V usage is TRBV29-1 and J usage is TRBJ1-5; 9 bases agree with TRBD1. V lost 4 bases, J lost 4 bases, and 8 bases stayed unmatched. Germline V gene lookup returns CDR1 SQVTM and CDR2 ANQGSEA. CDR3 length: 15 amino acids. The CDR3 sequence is CSVVGQGVVNQPQHF. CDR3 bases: TGCAGCGTTGTGGGACAGGGTGTGGTTAATCAGCCCCAGCATTTT.

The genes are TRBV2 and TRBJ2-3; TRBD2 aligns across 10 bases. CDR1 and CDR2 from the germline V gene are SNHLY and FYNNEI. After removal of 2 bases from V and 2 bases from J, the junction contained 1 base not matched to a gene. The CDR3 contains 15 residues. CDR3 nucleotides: TGTGCCAGCAGTGAAAGCGGGGGGGTCACAGATACGCAGTATTTT. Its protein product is CASSESGGVTDTQYF.

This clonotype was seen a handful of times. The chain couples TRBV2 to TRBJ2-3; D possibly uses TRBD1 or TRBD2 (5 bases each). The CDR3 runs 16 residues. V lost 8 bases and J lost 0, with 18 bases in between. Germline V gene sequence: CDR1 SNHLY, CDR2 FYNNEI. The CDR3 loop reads CASCRGTEASTDTQYF. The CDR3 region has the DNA TGTGCCAGCTGTCGAGGGACCGAGGCTAGCACAGATACGCAGTATTTT.

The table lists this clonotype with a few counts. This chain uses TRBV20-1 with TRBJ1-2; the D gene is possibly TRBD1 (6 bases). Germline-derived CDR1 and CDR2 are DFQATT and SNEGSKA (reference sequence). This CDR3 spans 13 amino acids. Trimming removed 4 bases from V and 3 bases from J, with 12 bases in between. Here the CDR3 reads CSAKKQGDYGYTF. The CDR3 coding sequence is TGCAGTGCTAAAAAACAGGGTGACTATGGCTACACCTTC.

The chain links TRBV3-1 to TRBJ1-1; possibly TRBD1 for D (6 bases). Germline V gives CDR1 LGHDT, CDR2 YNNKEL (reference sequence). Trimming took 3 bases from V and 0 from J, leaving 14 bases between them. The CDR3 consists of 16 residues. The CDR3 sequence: CASSHHGGGVNTEAFF. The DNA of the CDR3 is TGTGCCAGCAGCCATCACGGGGGGGGCGTGAACACTGAAGCTTTCTTT.

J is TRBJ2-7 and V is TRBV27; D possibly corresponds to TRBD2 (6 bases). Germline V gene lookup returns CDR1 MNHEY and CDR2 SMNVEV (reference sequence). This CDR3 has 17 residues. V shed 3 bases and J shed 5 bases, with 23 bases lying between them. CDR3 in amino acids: CASSFLSSGFRGNEQYF. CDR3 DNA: TGTGCCAGCAGTTTCCTGTCGAGCGGGTTTAGAGGGAACGAGCAGTACTTC.

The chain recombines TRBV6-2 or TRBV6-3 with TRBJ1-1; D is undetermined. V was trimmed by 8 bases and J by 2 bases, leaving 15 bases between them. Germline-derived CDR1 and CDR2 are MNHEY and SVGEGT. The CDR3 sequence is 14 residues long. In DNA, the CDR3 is TGTGCCAGCGGGAAGGTTGGGAGAAACACTGAAGCTTTCTTT. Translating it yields CASGKVGRNTEAFF.

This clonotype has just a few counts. The DNA for the CDR3 is TGTGCCAGCAGCGTGACTACTTACAATGAGCAGTTCTTC. Amino acids: CASSVTTYNEQFF. The J gene is TRBJ2-1, the V gene TRBV9; tentatively, D is TRBD2 (5 bases). CDR1 is SGDLS, CDR2 YYNGEE, per germline. V dropped 2 bases and J dropped 4 bases, with 7 bases sitting between them. The CDR3 has 13 residues.

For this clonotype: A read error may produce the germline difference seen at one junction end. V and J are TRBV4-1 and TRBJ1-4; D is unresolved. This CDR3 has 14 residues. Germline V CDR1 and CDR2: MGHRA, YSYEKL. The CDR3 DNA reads TGCGCCAGCTGCCAAGAGCGGGCTAATGAAAAACTGTTTTTT. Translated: CASCQERANEKLFF.

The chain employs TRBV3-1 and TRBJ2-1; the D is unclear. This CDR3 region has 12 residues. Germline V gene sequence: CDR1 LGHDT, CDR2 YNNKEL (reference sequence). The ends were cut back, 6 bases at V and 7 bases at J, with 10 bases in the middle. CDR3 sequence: CASRGYRNEQFF. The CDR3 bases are TGTGCCAGCAGGGGATATAGGAATGAGCAGTTCTTC.

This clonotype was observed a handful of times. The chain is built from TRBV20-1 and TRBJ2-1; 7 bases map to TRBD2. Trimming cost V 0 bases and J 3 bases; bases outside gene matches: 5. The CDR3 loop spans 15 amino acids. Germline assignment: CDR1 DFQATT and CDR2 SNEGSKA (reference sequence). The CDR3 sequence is CSARDRASGYNEQFF. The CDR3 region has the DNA TGCAGTGCTAGAGATCGGGCTAGCGGCTACAATGAGCAGTTCTTC.

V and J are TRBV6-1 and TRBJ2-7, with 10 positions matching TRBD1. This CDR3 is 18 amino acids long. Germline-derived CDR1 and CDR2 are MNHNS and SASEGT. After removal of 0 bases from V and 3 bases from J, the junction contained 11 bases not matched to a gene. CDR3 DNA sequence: TGTGCCAGCAGTGAAGCGCGCATCCCAGGGACAGGGGTCTACGAGCAGTACTTC. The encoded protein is CASSEARIPGTGVYEQYF.